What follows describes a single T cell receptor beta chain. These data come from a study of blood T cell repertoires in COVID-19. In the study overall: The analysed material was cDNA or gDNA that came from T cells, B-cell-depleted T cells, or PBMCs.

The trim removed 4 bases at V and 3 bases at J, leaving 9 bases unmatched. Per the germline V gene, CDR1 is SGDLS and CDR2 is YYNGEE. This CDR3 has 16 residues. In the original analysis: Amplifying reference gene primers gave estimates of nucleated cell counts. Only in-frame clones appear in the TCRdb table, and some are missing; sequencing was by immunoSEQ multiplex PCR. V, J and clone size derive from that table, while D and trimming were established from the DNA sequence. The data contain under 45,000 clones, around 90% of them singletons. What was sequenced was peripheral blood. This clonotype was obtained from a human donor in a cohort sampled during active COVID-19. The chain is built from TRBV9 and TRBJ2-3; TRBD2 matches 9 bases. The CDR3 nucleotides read TGTGCCAGCAGCCCAGGTTCGGGACTAGCAACAGATACGCAGTATTTT. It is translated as CASSPGSGLATDTQYF.